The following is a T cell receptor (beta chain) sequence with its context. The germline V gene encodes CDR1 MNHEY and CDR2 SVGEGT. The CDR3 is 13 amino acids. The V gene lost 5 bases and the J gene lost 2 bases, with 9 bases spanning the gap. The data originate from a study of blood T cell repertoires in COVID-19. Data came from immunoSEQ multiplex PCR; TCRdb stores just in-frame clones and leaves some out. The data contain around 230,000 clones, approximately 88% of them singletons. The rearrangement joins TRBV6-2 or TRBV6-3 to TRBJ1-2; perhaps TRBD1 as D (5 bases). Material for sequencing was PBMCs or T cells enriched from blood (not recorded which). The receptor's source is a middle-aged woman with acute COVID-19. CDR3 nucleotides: TGTGCCAGCAGTACGACAGCCAACTATGGCTACACCTTC. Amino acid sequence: CASSTTANYGYTF.